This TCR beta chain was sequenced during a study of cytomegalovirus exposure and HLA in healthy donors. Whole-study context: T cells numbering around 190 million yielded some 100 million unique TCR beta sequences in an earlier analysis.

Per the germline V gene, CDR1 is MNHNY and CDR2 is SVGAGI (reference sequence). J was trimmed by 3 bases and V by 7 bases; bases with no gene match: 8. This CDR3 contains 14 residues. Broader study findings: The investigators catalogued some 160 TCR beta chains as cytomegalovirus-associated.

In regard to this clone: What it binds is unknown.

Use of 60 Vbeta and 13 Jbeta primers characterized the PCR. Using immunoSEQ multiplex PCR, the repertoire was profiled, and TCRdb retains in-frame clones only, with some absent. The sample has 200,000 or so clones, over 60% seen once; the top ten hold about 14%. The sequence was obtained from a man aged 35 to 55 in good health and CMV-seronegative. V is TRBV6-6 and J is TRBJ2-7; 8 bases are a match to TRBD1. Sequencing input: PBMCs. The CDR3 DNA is TGTGCCAGCACTAAACAGGGGGGAGGCTACGAGCAGTACTTC. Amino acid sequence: CASTKQGGGYEQYF.